A selection of T cell receptor beta chains follows, all from one sample in a study of T cells in Graves' hyperthyroidism and ophthalmopathy. From the multiplex PCR reads, TCRdb called clonotypes with MiXCR, one entry per CDR3 protein. The profile shows some 500,000 distinct CDR3 sequences, around an eighth of them singletons. Specimen: blood. The origin of the receptors is a woman aged 18-29 years with Graves' hyperthyroidism. CDR3s include the opening cysteine and the closing phenylalanine or tryptophan. The D gene is left open where the match is weak. Not all rows give a size; the values are once, few, many and, for expanded clones, a class.

CASSQAGGSSTEAFF | TGTGCCAGCAGCCAAGCTGGGGGAAGTAGCACTGAAGCTTTCTTT | NA | few | TRBJ1-1 | TRBV4-2
CASTGGDGSTDTQYF | TGCGCCAGCACAGGGGGCGATGGTTCCACGGATACGCAGTATTTT | TRBD1 | NA | TRBJ2-3 | TRBV5-1
CASSWGAPGGGNSPLHF | TGTGCCAGCAGCTGGGGGGCTCCGGGCGGGGGTAATTCACCCCTCCACTTT | NA | NA | TRBJ1-6 | TRBV5-4
CATSRDLGGGRVETQYF | TGTGCCACCAGCAGAGATCTTGGGGGCGGGAGGGTCGAGACCCAGTACTTC | TRBD2 | many | TRBJ2-5 | TRBV15
CASSYSGGNSPLHF | TGTGCCAGCAGTTATTCAGGGGGGAATTCACCCCTCCACTTT | TRBD1 | many | TRBJ1-6 | TRBV6-1
CASSKSKPYGYTF | TGTGCCAGCAGCAAATCGAAGCCCTATGGCTACACCTTC | NA | many | TRBJ1-2 | TRBV12-3/TRBV12-4
CASSWPGPLDRSRRGETQYF | TGCGCCAGCAGCTGGCCCGGGCCCCTTGACAGGTCCCGGCGGGGAGAGACCCAGTACTTC | NA | NA | TRBJ2-5 | TRBV5-1
CASSPRGSGKRDTQYF | TGTGCCAGCTCACCTCGGGGTAGCGGGAAGAGAGATACGCAGTATTTT | TRBD2 | many | TRBJ2-3 | TRBV18
CASSFHPGRDEQETQYF | TGTGCCAGCAGCTTCCACCCCGGGAGGGATGAACAAGAGACCCAGTACTTC | TRBD2 | NA | TRBJ2-5 | TRBV11-2
CATSDWTSLDTQYF | TGTGCCACCAGTGATTGGACTAGCTTAGATACGCAGTATTTT | TRBD2 | few | TRBJ2-3 | TRBV24-1
CASKGVGTYFYNEQFF | TGTGCCAGCAAGGGAGTCGGGACTTACTTCTACAATGAGCAGTTCTTC | NA | NA | TRBJ2-1 | TRBV27
CASSHGTGGSYEQYF | TGCGCCAGCAGCCACGGGACAGGTGGTTCCTACGAGCAGTACTTC | TRBD1 | NA | TRBJ2-7 | TRBV4-1
CASMGGGFGYNQPQHF | TGTGCCAGCATGGGAGGGGGCTTTGGATACAATCAGCCCCAGCATTTT | TRBD1 | NA | TRBJ1-5 | TRBV6-1
CASSYEETQYF | TGTGCCAGCAGTTACGAAGAGACCCAGTACTTC | NA | many | TRBJ2-5 | TRBV6-2/TRBV6-3
CSVDSSGWDRQFF | TGCAGCGTTGATTCTAGCGGGTGGGACCGGCAGTTCTTC | TRBD2 | once | TRBJ2-1 | TRBV29-1
CASSSMGTGTTEAFF | TGCGCCAGCAGTTCGATGGGCACTGGGACCACTGAAGCTTTCTTT | NA | NA | TRBJ1-1 | TRBV5-1
CASGLVMQGGHTGELFF | TGTGCTAGTGGTTTGGTAATGCAGGGAGGACACACCGGGGAGCTGTTTTTT | NA | many | TRBJ2-2 | TRBV12-5
CAISGKNEQFF | TGTGCCATCTCGGGGAAGAATGAGCAGTTCTTC | NA | many | TRBJ2-1 | TRBV10-3
CASSLWYRGITDTQYF | TGTGCCAGCAGTTTATGGTACAGGGGAATCACAGATACGCAGTATTTT | TRBD1 | few | TRBJ2-3 | TRBV28
CASRRQSTEAFF | TGTGCCAGCAGGAGGCAGAGCACTGAAGCTTTCTTT | NA | many | TRBJ1-1 | TRBV6-1
CASTPETGTTIYF | TGCGCCAGCACACCAGAGACTGGAACCACCATATATTTT | NA | NA | TRBJ1-3 | TRBV4-1
CASNWGANSPLHF | TGTGCCAGTAACTGGGGGGCGAATTCACCCCTCCACTTT | NA | few | TRBJ1-6 | TRBV19
CASSSPTGMETQYF | TGTGCCAGCAGCTCTCCGACAGGGATGGAGACCCAGTACTTC | TRBD1 | NA | TRBJ2-5 | TRBV7-9
CASSTDSEPSGNTIYF | TGTGCCAGTAGTACGGACTCCGAGCCCTCTGGAAACACCATATATTTT | NA | many | TRBJ1-3 | TRBV19
CAIRDIDQPQHF | TGTGCCATCAGGGACATCGATCAGCCCCAGCATTTT | NA | many | TRBJ1-5 | TRBV10-3
CASTLNQAGRTEAFF | TGTGCCAGCACCCTAAACCAAGCAGGGAGGACTGAAGCTTTCTTT | NA | many | TRBJ1-1 | TRBV12-3/TRBV12-4
CASSRTSGAYEQYF | TGTGCCAGCAGCCGGACTAGCGGCGCCTACGAGCAGTACTTC | TRBD2 | NA | TRBJ2-7 | TRBV7-2
CASRLAGGPGEQFF | TGTGCCAGCAGACTAGCGGGAGGGCCTGGTGAGCAGTTCTTC | TRBD2 | NA | TRBJ2-1 | TRBV7-3
CASSDNEQFF | TGTGCCAGCAGTGACAATGAGCAGTTCTTC | NA | many | TRBJ2-1 | TRBV2
CSAQGAEETQYF | TGCAGTGCTCAGGGGGCTGAAGAGACCCAGTACTTC | TRBD1 | many | TRBJ2-5 | TRBV20-1
CASSNRGWDNEQFF | TGTGCCAGCAGTAACAGGGGGTGGGACAATGAGCAGTTCTTC | TRBD1 | many | TRBJ2-1 | TRBV12-3/TRBV12-4
CAWSPGQGADGYTF | TGTGCCTGGAGTCCAGGACAGGGGGCGGATGGCTACACCTTC | TRBD1 | many | TRBJ1-2 | TRBV30
CASRDRGRAGELFF | TGTGCCAGCAGAGACAGGGGCAGAGCCGGGGAGCTGTTTTTT | TRBD1 | NA | TRBJ2-2 | TRBV13
CASSFGRAGDNEQFF | TGTGCCAGCAGTTTCGGGAGGGCGGGTGACAATGAGCAGTTCTTC | TRBD2 | many | TRBJ2-1 | TRBV12-3/TRBV12-4
CATSTIAGTENSPLHF | TGTGCCACCAGCACAATAGCCGGGACAGAGAATTCACCCCTCCACTTT | TRBD1 | NA | TRBJ1-6 | TRBV15
CASTERGGALGYTF | TGTGCCAGCACCGAAAGGGGGGGGGCGCTTGGCTACACCTTC | NA | many | TRBJ1-2 | TRBV11-2